The entry that follows covers one T cell receptor (beta chain) sequence. This receptor's antigen is unknown. No much larger clone is present one base from it, and per-base qualities are unavailable. The data are from a study of blood T cell repertoires in COVID-19 (dated by TCRdb to 2018 to 2021). Turning to the overall study: Samples from collaborators originated in the United States, Italy and Spain and spanned both the acute and convalescent phases of COVID-19. The prospective study material was composed of cDNA or gDNA derived from T cells, B-cell-depleted T cells, or PBMCs. Deeply sampled blood TCRbeta repertoires from subjects exposed to, actively infected with, or recovered from COVID-19 were included in the dataset. A freely available public database, intended as a resource for researchers studying the immune response to SARS-CoV-2, is where the repertoires were released. Samples were obtained from the ongoing ImmuneRACE study (first 160 participants) and from over a thousand subjects provided by 6 global collaborators. A de-identified subject ID, COVID-19 status, age in years and sex were almost always included in the sample metadata. Where HLA class I and class II types were available, the types were taken from metadata supplied by the sample provider, not from assay-based typing.

Beyond this particular receptor, the publication reports: The amount of clinical and demographic metadata varied by source and participant and was provided uncurated.

TCRbeta CDR3 regions were amplified from genomic DNA by means of the immunoSEQ Assay, a bias-controlled multiplex PCR. In the paper's pipeline: Within the assay, amplification of reference gene primers was used to estimate how many nucleated cells each sample contained. To quantify the absolute abundance of each unique TCRbeta CDR3 rearrangement, sequence reads were collapsed and filtered. For each sample, productive Simpson clonality was calculated by taking the square root of Simpson's diversity index across productive rearrangements. This immuneACCESS table, as held by TCRdb, lists in-frame sequences with V and J called but not all clones. Of the missing ones, under half trace to an unresolved V gene in checked studies; the others have no known cause. V and J calls and clone size are given by that table; D and trimming were obtained from the DNA. Here the sample has 87,000 or so clones; 70% to 90% occur a single time. The ten most abundant clones make up roughly 7.1% of the sample.

Each collaborating institution followed its own protocols to collect whole blood in K2EDTA tubes. For TCRbeta analysis, collaborators shipped samples as frozen whole blood, isolated PBMCs, or DNA extracted from either of those sample types. Per the germline V gene, SGHNT is the CDR1 and YENEEA is the CDR2. Reading from cysteine to phenylalanine, the CDR3 counts 13 amino acids. The sequence is cut down to CDR3 DNA, 39 bases in frame from base 1. V lost 4 bases and J lost 4 bases; the stretch between them is 11 bases long. The chain is made from TRBV11-3 and TRBJ2-7, with the D segment identity uncertain. Sequencing used peripheral blood. The receptor comes from a human donor with acute or convalescent COVID-19. The donor label of this sample is uncertain. In nucleotide form, the sequence is TGTGCCAGCAGCTCCGGGTCAGATTACGAGCAGTACTTC. Its amino acids are CASSSGSDYEQYF.